The 26 T cell receptor beta chains in this list originate from one sample, sequenced in a study of cytomegalovirus exposure and HLA in healthy donors. PCR involved 60 Vbeta and 13 Jbeta primers. This table comes from immunoSEQ multiplex PCR, and its TCRdb copy is limited to in-frame clones, with some not included. The table records approximately 210,000 clones, around 73% of them present only once. The sequenced sample consisted of PBMCs. Every receptor here comes from a woman in her thirties in good health and CMV-seropositive.

This clone was seen once. The chain links TRBV2 to TRBJ2-7, with D possibly TRBD1 on 6 matching bases. The CDR3 has 14 amino acids. Per germline, CDR1 SNHLY and CDR2 FYNNEI. V was shortened by 10 bases and J by 4 bases, with 20 bases between the two germline ends. Here the CDR3 reads CATQSAGTPYEQYF. The CDR3 region has the DNA TGTGCCACCCAATCGGCTGGGACACCTTACGAGCAGTACTTC.

This rearrangement joins TRBV2 to TRBJ1-5, with 8 bases aligning to TRBD1. V was clipped by 6 bases and J by 3 bases; unmatched bases: 4. The germline gives CDR1 SNHLY, CDR2 FYNNEI. There are 14 residues in the CDR3. The DNA of the CDR3 is TGTGCCAGCAGCCAGGACAGGGTCAATCAGCCCCAGCATTTT. Its protein is CASSQDRVNQPQHF. Filled out from reference TRBV2 and TRBJ1-5, the complete variable domain reads EPEVTQTPSHQVTQMGQEVILRCVPISNHLYFYWYRQILGQKVEFLVSFYNNEISEKSEIFDDQFSVERPDGSNFTLKIRSTKLEDSAMYFCASSQDRVNQPQHFGDGTRLSIL.

The chain couples TRBV7-9 to TRBJ2-7, with D maybe TRBD1 (6 bases). The CDR3 is 17 residues long. V lost 5 bases to trimming and J lost 1 base, with 21 bases between them. Germline loops: CDR1 SEHNR, CDR2 FQNEAQ (reference sequence). The CDR3 region is CASSVNHRELISYEQYF. As DNA, the CDR3 is TGTGCCAGCAGCGTGAACCACAGGGAGTTAATTTCCTACGAGCAGTACTTC.

This clone was seen only a few times. The chain has TRBV28 and TRBJ2-7; a possible D gene is TRBD1 (5 bases). The germline CDR1 and CDR2 sequences are MDHEN and SYDVKM. V was pared by 0 bases and J by 9 bases, with 9 bases between. There are 12 residues in the CDR3. The CDR3: CASSLWDNWQYF. As DNA, the CDR3 is TGTGCCAGCAGTTTATGGGACAACTGGCAGTACTTC.

The chain employs TRBV4-3 and TRBJ1-1, with a tentative D call TRBD1 (6 bases). V gave up 4 bases and J gave up 1 base, with 16 bases separating them. The CDR3 totals 16 residues. The germline V gene has CDR1 LGHNA and CDR2 YSLEER. CDR3 in amino acids: CASSRTPGTSNTEAFF. CDR3 nucleotide sequence: TGCGCCAGCAGCCGTACTCCGGGGACATCGAACACTGAAGCTTTCTTT.

In its sample, this clone was seen once. The chain uses TRBV27 and TRBJ1-1; 7 bases match TRBD1. The germline gives CDR1 MNHEY, CDR2 SMNVEV (reference sequence). This CDR3 region has 14 residues. The V segment lost 7 bases and the J segment 3 bases; nucleotides outside the gene matches: 8. The CDR3 DNA reads as TGTGCCAGCACCAGACAGGGTAGGCACACTGAAGCTTTCTTT. It encodes CASTRQGRHTEAFF.

The J gene is TRBJ2-3, the V gene TRBV7-9, with D possibly matching TRBD2 (5 bases). CDR1 is SEHNR and CDR2 is FQNEAQ in the germline V gene (reference sequence). V dropped 0 bases and J dropped 1 base, with 17 bases sitting between them. The CDR3 has 18 residues. CDR3 protein: CASSLASTGVVGTDTQYF. CDR3 DNA sequence: TGTGCCAGCAGCTTAGCCTCGACCGGGGTTGTTGGCACAGATACGCAGTATTTT.

This chain uses TRBV6-6 with TRBJ1-1; no clear D. Germline assignment: CDR1 MNHNY and CDR2 SVGAGI (reference sequence). This CDR3 has 15 amino acids. V dropped 6 bases and J dropped 5 bases, with 19 bases sitting between them. CDR3 in DNA: TGTGCCAGCAGCCGGACTTCCAGTGGGTTGACTGAAGCTTTCTTT. Its translation: CASSRTSSGLTEAFF.

The V and J genes are TRBV29-1 and TRBJ1-1, with 9 nucleotides matching TRBD1. V gave up 7 bases and J gave up 3 bases; unmatched junction bases: 6. The CDR3 is made up of 13 amino acids. Germline CDR1 reads SQVTM; CDR2 reads ANQGSEA. The chain's CDR3 is CSAATGGHTEAFF. The CDR3, as DNA: TGCAGCGCAGCGACAGGGGGACACACTGAAGCTTTCTTT.

V is TRBV30 and J is TRBJ1-4; D gene unclear. Trimming left V 2 bases short and J 3 bases short, with 13 bases between. Germline V gene lookup returns CDR1 GTSNPN and CDR2 SVGIG (reference sequence). The CDR3 spans 15 residues. The CDR3 bases are TGTGCCTGGAGTCTTTTTAGCAGTCCTAATGAAAAACTGTTTTTT. It encodes CAWSLFSSPNEKLFF. Variable domain in full (rest from reference TRBV30 and TRBJ1-4): SQTIHQWPATLVQPVGSPLSLECTVEGTSNPNLYWYRQAAGRGLQLLFYSVGIGQISSEVPQNLSASRPQDRQFILSSKKLLLSDSGFYLCAWSLFSSPNEKLFFGSGTQLSVL.

The chain joins TRBV5-1 to TRBJ2-7; a weak D match, TRBD2 (6 bases). There are 17 residues in the CDR3. Germline V gives CDR1 SGHRS, CDR2 YFSETQ. V was trimmed by 4 bases and J by 1 base, leaving 21 bases between them. CDR3 DNA: TGCGCCAGCAGCCCCGATCCCGGGACTTTGGGTTCCTACGAGCAGTACTTC. Encoded protein: CASSPDPGTLGSYEQYF.

This clone was counted only a few times. The V gene is TRBV13, the J gene TRBJ1-4, with D perhaps TRBD1 (5 bases). CDR1 and CDR2 from the germline V gene are PRHDT and FYEKMQ (reference sequence). V was trimmed by 4 bases and J by 8 bases, leaving 14 bases between them. The CDR3 consists of 14 residues. CDR3 residues: CASSSAGTGEKLFF. CDR3 nucleotide sequence: TGTGCCAGCAGCTCGGCGGGGACCGGGGAAAAACTGTTTTTT.

This clone showed up just once. The genes are TRBV7-9 and TRBJ2-3; no clear D. Germline assignment: CDR1 SEHNR and CDR2 FQNEAQ (reference sequence). Trimming shortened V by 2 bases and J by 3 bases, and 12 bases separated the two germline ends. The CDR3 has 15 residues. The CDR3 spells CASSLSSYFTDTQYF. CDR3 bases: TGTGCCAGCAGCTTATCCTCCTACTTTACAGATACGCAGTATTTT.

This clone was recorded only once. The CDR3 coding sequence is TGCGCCAGCAGCCAATTCCAGAGGACACCCCTCCACTTT. This codes for CASSQFQRTPLHF. The chain couples TRBV4-1 to TRBJ1-6; D not resolved. The V gene lost 2 bases and the J gene lost 11 bases, with 10 bases spanning the gap. This CDR3 is built from 13 residues. Looked up from germline, CDR1 is MGHRA and CDR2 is YSYEKL.

The gene calls are TRBV30 and TRBJ1-6; TRBD1 matches 7 bases. Germline V CDR1 and CDR2: GTSNPN, SVGIG (reference sequence). The V gene end was trimmed by 7 bases and the J gene end by 5 bases; junction bases not matched to a gene: 5. The CDR3 is made up of 13 amino acids. CDR3 in amino acids: CASRGQNNSPLHF. The CDR3 bases are TGTGCCTCAAGGGGGCAGAATAATTCACCCCTCCACTTT.

The chain uses TRBV27 and TRBJ2-7, with 11 bases fitting TRBD1. The CDR3 spans 13 residues. V dropped 5 bases and J dropped 6; count of bases not matched to a gene: 3. The germline gives CDR1 MNHEY, CDR2 SMNVEV (reference sequence). CDR3 bases: TGTGCCAGCAGTGGGACAGGGGGTTCCGAGCAGTACTTC. As protein: CASSGTGGSEQYF.

This sequence joins TRBV9 and TRBJ2-3; 9 bases agree with TRBD2. Germline V gene data show CDR1 as SGDLS and CDR2 as YYNGEE. V trimming: 1 base; J trimming: 3 bases; junction bases outside the gene matches: 3. The CDR3 runs to 15 residues. CDR3 region: CASSVLSGRTDTQYF. CDR3 bases: TGTGCCAGCAGCGTATTAAGCGGGAGGACAGATACGCAGTATTTT. The full variable domain, rest sourced from reference TRBV9 and TRBJ2-3, is DSGVTQTPKHLITATGQRVTLRCSPRSGDLSVYWYQQSLDQGLQFLIQYYNGEERAKGNILERFSAQQFPDLHSELNLSSLELGDSALYFCASSVLSGRTDTQYFGPGTRLTVL.

V and J are TRBV12-5 and TRBJ1-2, with 7 bases that match TRBD1. The length of the CDR3 is 16 residues. CDR1 is LGHNT and CDR2 is FRNRAP in the germline V gene. The J segment lost 4 bases and the V segment lost 0 bases, leaving 8 bases of the junction unmatched. CDR3 protein: CASGLVQRGQIYGYTF. In DNA, the CDR3 is TGTGCTAGTGGTTTGGTACAAAGGGGACAGATCTATGGCTACACCTTC.

The chain uses TRBV27 and TRBJ1-1, with D perhaps matching TRBD1 (6 bases). The ends were cut back, 7 bases at V and 6 bases at J, with 15 bases in the middle. Germline lookup yields CDR1 MNHEY and CDR2 SMNVEV (reference sequence). The CDR3 is 13 amino acids. The CDR3 DNA reads TGTGCCAGCAAGCGGCCTGGGGGCGCTGAAGCTTTCTTT. Its translation: CASKRPGGAEAFF.

The chain is built from TRBV9 and TRBJ2-5, with D unclear. CDR1 is SGDLS and CDR2 is YYNGEE in the germline V gene. V lost 5 bases and J lost 7, with 9 bases in between. This CDR3 contains 11 residues. Here the CDR3 reads CASSDFRTQYF. For the CDR3, the DNA is TGTGCCAGCAGTGACTTCCGGACCCAGTACTTC.

This chain connects TRBV7-2 to TRBJ2-1; 11 bases line up with TRBD1. V gave up 1 base and J gave up 9 bases; unmatched junction bases: 8. The CDR3 contains 16 residues. CDR1 and CDR2 from the germline V gene are SGHTA and FQGNSA. CDR3 region: CASSLVPWTGGLEQFF. In nucleotides, the CDR3 is TGTGCCAGCAGCTTAGTACCCTGGACAGGGGGCCTTGAGCAGTTCTTC.

V and J are TRBV10-3 and TRBJ1-2, with D maybe TRBD1 (6 bases). The CDR3 contains 16 residues. From germline, CDR1 is ENHRY and CDR2 SYGVKD. V shed 0 bases and J shed 7 bases, with 18 bases lying between them. Here the CDR3 DNA reads TGTGCCATCAGTGAGTCGTGGGCCCAGACAGGCCGTGGCTACACCTTC. It codes for CAISESWAQTGRGYTF.

The rearrangement links TRBV15 to TRBJ1-4; 9 nucleotides line up with TRBD1. The V gene end was trimmed by 3 bases and the J gene end by 6 bases; junction bases not matched to a gene: 5. The CDR3 covers 15 residues. The V gene's germline CDR1 is LNHNV and CDR2 YYDKDF (reference sequence). The CDR3 DNA follows: TGTGCCACCAGCAGTATGACAGGGGGGTATGAAAAACTGTTTTTT. Protein: CATSSMTGGYEKLFF.

The V call is TRBV28, the J call TRBJ1-5, with TRBD1 matching 9 bases. Germline CDR1 reads MDHEN; CDR2 reads SYDVKM. The CDR3 covers 16 residues. V was clipped by 6 bases and J by 4 bases; unmatched bases: 10. The CDR3 nucleotides read TGTGCCAGCAGCCGAAAAACAGGGGGCGGTAATCAGCCCCAGCATTTT. Its protein product is CASSRKTGGGNQPQHF.

The chain is built from TRBV19 and TRBJ2-5; no clear D gene. Germline loops: CDR1 LNHDA, CDR2 SQIVND (reference sequence). V was clipped by 10 bases and J by 2 bases, with 11 bases between them. This CDR3 comprises 12 residues. This chain's CDR3 is CATGGLQETQYF. CDR3 in DNA: TGTGCCACAGGTGGGCTGCAAGAGACCCAGTACTTC.

The chain has TRBV11-3 and TRBJ2-3; weak D call: TRBD2 (7 bases). Germline V CDR1 and CDR2: SGHNT, YENEEA. The CDR3 is 13 residues long. The V gene lost 7 bases and the J gene lost 7 bases, with 15 bases spanning the gap. The CDR3 loop is CASKDGGRNTQYF. The DNA for the CDR3 is TGTGCCAGCAAGGACGGGGGGCGAAATACGCAGTATTTT.